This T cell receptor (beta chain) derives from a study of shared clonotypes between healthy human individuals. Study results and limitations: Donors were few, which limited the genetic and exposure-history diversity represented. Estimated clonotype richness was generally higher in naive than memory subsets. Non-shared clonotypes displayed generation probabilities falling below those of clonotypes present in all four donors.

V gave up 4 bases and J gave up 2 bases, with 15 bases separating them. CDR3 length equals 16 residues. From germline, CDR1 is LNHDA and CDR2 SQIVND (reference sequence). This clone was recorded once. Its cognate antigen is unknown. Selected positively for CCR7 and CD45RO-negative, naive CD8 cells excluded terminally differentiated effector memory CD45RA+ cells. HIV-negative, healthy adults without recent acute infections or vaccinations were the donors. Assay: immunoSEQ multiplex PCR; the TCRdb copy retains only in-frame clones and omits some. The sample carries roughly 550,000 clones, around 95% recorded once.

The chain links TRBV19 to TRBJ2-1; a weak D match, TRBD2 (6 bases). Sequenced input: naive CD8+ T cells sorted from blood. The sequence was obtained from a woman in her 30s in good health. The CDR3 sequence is CASSSGFSGPYNEQFF. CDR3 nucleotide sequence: TGTGCCAGTAGTAGTGGTTTTAGCGGTCCCTACAATGAGCAGTTCTTC.